A single T cell receptor (beta chain) is shown here with its context. The data derive from a study of technical replicates of blood from several donors. Only in-frame clones appear in the TCRdb table, and some are missing; sequencing was by immunoSEQ multiplex PCR. The sample has tens of thousands of clones; 97% are singletons. The V gene's germline CDR1 is MGHRA and CDR2 YSYEKL. V shed 1 base, J shed 6 bases, and the junction held 4 bases outside the gene matches. This CDR3 has 16 amino acids. The source material was T cells isolated from PBMCs. The TCR was taken from a human donor in good health. The chain is built from TRBV4-1 and TRBJ2-7; 15 bases map to TRBD2. The CDR3 coding sequence is TGCGCCAGCAGCCAAGGGACTAGCGGGGGGGCCGGCGAGCAGTACTTC. It encodes CASSQGTSGGAGEQYF.